The T cell receptor beta chain described here comes from a study of Ad26.COV2.S vaccination and SARS-CoV-2 variants. The V and J ends lost 4 bases and 3 bases respectively, with 16 bases between them. Germline V gene sequence: CDR1 SGHNT, CDR2 YYREEE (reference sequence). This CDR3 comprises 15 residues. The sample holds one count of this clone. The data were produced by immunoSEQ multiplex PCR, yet TCRdb's version contains in-frame clones alone and is incomplete. The sample holds some 250,000 clones, around 87% seen once. Documented treatment: some 20 received Ad26.COV2.S at low or high dose, single or two shots; 5 received placebo; per-sample allocation not given. Day 63 following the first vaccine or placebo injection was when the samples were taken.

The sequences come from peripheral blood, collected in a trial of Ad26.COV2.S vaccine versus placebo. This chain joins TRBV5-4 and TRBJ2-5; a possible D gene is TRBD1 (5 bases). The sequence derives from a person between 18 and 60 years old who received the Ad26.COV2.S COVID-19 vaccine or a placebo. DNA of the CDR3: TGTGCCAGCAGCCCGGCCGGACAAGGAGAAGAGACCCAGTACTTC. Translating it yields CASSPAGQGEETQYF.